The TCR beta chain under discussion was sequenced for a study of blood T cell repertoires in COVID-19. Turning to the study itself: Donors in the United States, Italy and Spain gave samples during acute or convalescent COVID-19.

Here immunoSEQ multiplex PCR was the method, and the copy in TCRdb shows in-frame clones only, minus some. The table records over 300,000 clones, about 90% of them present only once. The CDR3 is 14 residues long. The germline CDR1 and CDR2 sequences are MNHEY and SMNVEV (reference sequence). Trimming took 6 bases from V and 0 from J, leaving 11 bases between them. The TCR originated in a man aged 18 to 35 who had recovered from COVID-19. The V gene is TRBV27, the J gene TRBJ1-2; no firm D call. The specimen was peripheral blood. The chain's CDR3 is CASRGNGANYGYTF. CDR3 in DNA: TGTGCCAGCAGGGGTAATGGAGCTAACTATGGCTACACCTTC.